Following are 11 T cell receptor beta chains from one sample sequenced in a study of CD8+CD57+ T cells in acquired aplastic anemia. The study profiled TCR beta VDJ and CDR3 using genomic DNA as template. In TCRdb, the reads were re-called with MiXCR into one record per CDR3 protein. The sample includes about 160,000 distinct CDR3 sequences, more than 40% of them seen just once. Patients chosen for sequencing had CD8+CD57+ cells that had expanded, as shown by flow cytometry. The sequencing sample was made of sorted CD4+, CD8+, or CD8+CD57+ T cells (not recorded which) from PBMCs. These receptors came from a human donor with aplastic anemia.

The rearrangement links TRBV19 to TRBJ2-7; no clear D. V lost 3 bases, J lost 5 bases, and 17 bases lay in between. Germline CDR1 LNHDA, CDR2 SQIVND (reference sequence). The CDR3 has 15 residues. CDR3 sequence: CASSMVGRYSDEQYF. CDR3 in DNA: TGTGCCAGTAGTATGGTTGGCAGGTACTCAGACGAGCAGTACTTC. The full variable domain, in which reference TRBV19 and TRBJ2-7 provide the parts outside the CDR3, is DGGITQSPKYLFRKEGQNVTLSCEQNLNHDAMYWYRQDPGQGLRLIYYSQIVNDFQKGDIAEGYSVSREKKESFPLTVTSAQKNPTAFYLCASSMVGRYSDEQYFGPGTRLTVT.

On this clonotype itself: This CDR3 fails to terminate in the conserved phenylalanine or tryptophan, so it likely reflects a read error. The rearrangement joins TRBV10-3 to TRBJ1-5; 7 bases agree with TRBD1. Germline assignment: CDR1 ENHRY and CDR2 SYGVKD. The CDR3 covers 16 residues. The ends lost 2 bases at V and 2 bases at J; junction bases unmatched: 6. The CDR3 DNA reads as TGTGCCATCAGTGAGGGTACAGGGGATGGCAATCAGCCCCAGCATTCT. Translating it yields CAISEGTGDGNQPQHS.

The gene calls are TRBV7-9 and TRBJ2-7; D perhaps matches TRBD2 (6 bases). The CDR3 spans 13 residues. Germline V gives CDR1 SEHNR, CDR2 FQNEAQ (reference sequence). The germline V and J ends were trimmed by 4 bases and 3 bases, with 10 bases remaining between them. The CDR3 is CASSWDFRYEQYF. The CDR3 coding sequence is TGTGCCAGCAGCTGGGACTTCCGCTACGAGCAGTACTTC.

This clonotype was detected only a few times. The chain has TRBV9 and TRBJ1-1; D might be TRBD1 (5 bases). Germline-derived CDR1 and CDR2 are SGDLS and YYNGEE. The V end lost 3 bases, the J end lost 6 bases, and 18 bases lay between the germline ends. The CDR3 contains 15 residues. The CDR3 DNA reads TGTGCCAGCAGCGCCTCATGGGGGTCCCCCCCTGAAGCTTTCTTT. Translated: CASSASWGSPPEAFF.

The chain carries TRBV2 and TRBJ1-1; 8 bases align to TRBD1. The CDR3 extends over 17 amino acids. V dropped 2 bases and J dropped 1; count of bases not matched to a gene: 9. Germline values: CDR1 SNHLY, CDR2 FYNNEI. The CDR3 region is CASSELGQGAQNTEAFF. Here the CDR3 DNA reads TGTGCCAGCAGTGAACTCGGGCAGGGGGCCCAGAACACTGAAGCTTTCTTT. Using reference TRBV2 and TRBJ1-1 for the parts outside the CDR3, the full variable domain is EPEVTQTPSHQVTQMGQEVILRCVPISNHLYFYWYRQILGQKVEFLVSFYNNEISEKSEIFDDQFSVERPDGSNFTLKIRSTKLEDSAMYFCASSELGQGAQNTEAFFGQGTRLTVV.

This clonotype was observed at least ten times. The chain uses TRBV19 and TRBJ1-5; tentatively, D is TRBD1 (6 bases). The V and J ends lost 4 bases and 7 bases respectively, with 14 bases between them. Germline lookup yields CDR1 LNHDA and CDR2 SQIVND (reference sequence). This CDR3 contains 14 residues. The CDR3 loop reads CASSKGRGGQPQHF. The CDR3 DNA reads TGTGCCAGTAGTAAAGGCAGGGGAGGGCAGCCCCAGCATTTT.

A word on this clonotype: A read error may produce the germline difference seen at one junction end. The CDR3 protein is CATSDPGTGPHEQYF. CDR3 sequence (DNA): TGTGCCACCAGTGACCCCGGGACAGGGCCTCACGAGCAGTACTTC. This chain uses TRBV2 with TRBJ2-7, with 9 bases fitting TRBD1. Germline-derived CDR1 and CDR2 are SNHLY and FYNNEI. The CDR3 length is 15 residues.

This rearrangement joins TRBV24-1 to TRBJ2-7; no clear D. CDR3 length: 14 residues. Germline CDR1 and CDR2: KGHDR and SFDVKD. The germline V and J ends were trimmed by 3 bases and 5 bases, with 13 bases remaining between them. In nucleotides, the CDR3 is TGTGCCACCAGTGATCCCGCTAGTTCCAACGAGCAGTACTTC. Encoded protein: CATSDPASSNEQYF.

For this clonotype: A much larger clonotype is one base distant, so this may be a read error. The CDR3 nucleotides are TGCGTCAGCAGTTTTGGGGCGAGCGGGAGCGTCTCCTACGAGCAGTACTTC. It translates to CVSSFGASGSVSYEQYF. This chain links TRBV10-1 with TRBJ2-7, with TRBD2 matching over 8 bases. The V gene's germline CDR1 is WNHNN and CDR2 SYGVQD (reference sequence). CDR3 length: 17 residues.

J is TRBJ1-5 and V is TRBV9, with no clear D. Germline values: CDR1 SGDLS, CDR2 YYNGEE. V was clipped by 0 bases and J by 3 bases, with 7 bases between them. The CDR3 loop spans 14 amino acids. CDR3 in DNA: TGTGCCAGCAGCGTAGGCAGTCCCAATCAGCCCCAGCATTTT. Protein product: CASSVGSPNQPQHF.

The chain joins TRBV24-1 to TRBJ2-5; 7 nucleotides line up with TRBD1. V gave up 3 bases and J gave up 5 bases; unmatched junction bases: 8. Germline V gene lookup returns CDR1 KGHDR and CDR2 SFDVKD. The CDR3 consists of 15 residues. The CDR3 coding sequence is TGTGCCACCAGTGATCCGACAGGGTCGGGGGAGACCCAGTACTTC. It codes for CATSDPTGSGETQYF.